The TCR beta chain under discussion was sequenced for a study of blood T cell repertoires in COVID-19. In assigning cohorts, the study relied on participant-reported clinical history. Assay used: immunoSEQ multiplex PCR; TCRdb lists only in-frame clones, some missing. The table lists some 300,000 clones, approximately 89% of them singletons, with less than 3.5% in the top ten. Between the trimmed V and J ends, which lost 10 bases and 0 bases, there was a span of 16 bases. The CDR3 spans 15 residues. Germline V gene lookup returns CDR1 ENHRY and CDR2 SYGVKD. The V and J genes are TRBV10-3 and TRBJ1-3, with D unclear. The material sequenced was PBMCs or T cells enriched from blood (not recorded which). This sequence originates from a woman aged 45-65 years who had been exposed to COVID-19. The CDR3 nucleotides are TGTGCCACCACGTTGACATCTATCTCTGGAAACACCATATATTTT. Protein product: CATTLTSISGNTIYF.